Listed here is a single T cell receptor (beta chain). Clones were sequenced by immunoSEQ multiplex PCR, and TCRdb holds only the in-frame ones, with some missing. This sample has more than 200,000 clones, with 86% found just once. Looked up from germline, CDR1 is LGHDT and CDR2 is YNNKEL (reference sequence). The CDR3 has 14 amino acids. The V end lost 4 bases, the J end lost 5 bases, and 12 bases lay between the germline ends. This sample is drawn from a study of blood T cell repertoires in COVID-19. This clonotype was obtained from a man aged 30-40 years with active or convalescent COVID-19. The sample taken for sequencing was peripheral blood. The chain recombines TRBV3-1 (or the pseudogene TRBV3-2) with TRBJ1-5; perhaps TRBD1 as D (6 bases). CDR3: CASSPQGFDQPQHF. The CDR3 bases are TGTGCCAGCAGCCCACAGGGTTTTGATCAGCCCCAGCATTTT.